This is a list of T cell receptor beta chains from one sample in a study of low-dose radiotherapy and immunotherapy resistance in tumors. MiXCR was run by TCRdb on the reads, yielding one entry per CDR3 protein. The sample gives roughly 54,000 distinct CDR3 sequences, 25% of which show up once; around 5% is in the top ten. Sequences were derived from PBMCs, sampled before treatment. These receptors were collected from a male donor with prostate cancer. CDR3s include the opening cysteine and the closing phenylalanine or tryptophan. The order of the fields is D gene, clone size, V gene, J gene, CDR3 protein, CDR3 DNA. The D gene is left open where the match is weak. Clone sizes are given selectively: once, few, many, or a class where the clone is expanded.

>NA|many|TRBV9|TRBJ2-2
CASSGGDRRIAGRNTGELFF
TGTGCCAGCAGCGGCGGGGACAGGAGAATAGCGGGCCGGAACACCGGGGAGCTGTTTTTT
>TRBD2|NA|TRBV7-3|TRBJ2-1
CASSPQSGSVDEQFF
TGTGCCAGCAGCCCCCAGAGCGGGAGCGTCGATGAGCAGTTCTTC
>TRBD2|NA|TRBV29-1|TRBJ2-1
CSVVRLAGESSYNEQFF
TGCAGCGTTGTAAGACTAGCGGGAGAAAGCTCCTACAATGAGCAGTTCTTC
>TRBD2|many|TRBV6-5|TRBJ2-2
CASSLRASGGDRTGELFF
TGTGCCAGCAGTTTGAGGGCGAGCGGGGGGGATAGGACCGGGGAGCTGTTTTTT
>NA|NA|TRBV5-1|TRBJ1-6
CASSLDGRNNSPLHF
TGCGCCAGCAGCTTGGATGGGAGGAATAATTCACCCCTCCACTTT
>NA|many|TRBV4-1|TRBJ2-2
CASSSITGELFF
TGCGCCAGCAGCTCTATTACCGGGGAGCTGTTTTTT
>NA|NA|TRBV20-1|TRBJ1-6
CSATKGGTYNSPLHF
TGCAGTGCCACCAAAGGGGGGACCTATAATTCACCCCTCCACTTT
>TRBD2|many|TRBV18|TRBJ2-7
CASSPGLAGPYEQYF
TGTGCCAGCTCACCCGGACTAGCGGGACCCTACGAGCAGTACTTC
>NA|NA|TRBV2|TRBJ2-7
CASRSGGDCGQYF
TGTGCCAGCAGGTCAGGGGGGGACTGCGGGCAGTACTTC
>TRBD2|many|TRBV20-1|TRBJ2-3
CSARDWEGAPDTQYF
TGCAGTGCTAGAGATTGGGAGGGCGCCCCAGATACGCAGTATTTT
>TRBD2|many|TRBV30|TRBJ2-2
CAWSRLAGSSNTGELFF
TGTGCCTGGAGTAGACTAGCGGGATCCTCGAACACCGGGGAGCTGTTTTTT
>TRBD2|NA|TRBV27|TRBJ2-7
CASTPRTSGSYEQYF
TGTGCCAGCACCCCCCGGACTAGCGGGAGTTACGAGCAGTACTTC
>NA|few|TRBV9|TRBJ2-3
CASSVGDGSGTDTQYF
TGTGCCAGCAGCGTAGGGGATGGGTCGGGCACAGATACGCAGTATTTT
>TRBD2|many|TRBV27|TRBJ2-1
CASSLSAGGAYNEQFF
TGTGCCAGCAGCCTATCAGCGGGAGGTGCTTACAATGAGCAGTTCTTC
>NA|many|TRBV5-1|TRBJ1-2
CASSLGLIQEGGYTF
TGCGCCAGCAGCTTGGGTCTAATCCAGGAAGGTGGCTACACCTTC
>NA|NA|TRBV19|TRBJ1-5
CASSIEGRNQPQHF
TGTGCCAGTAGTATAGAGGGCAGGAATCAGCCCCAGCATTTT
>NA|NA|TRBV7-9|TRBJ1-1
CASSLVFGNTEAFF
TGTGCCAGCAGCTTAGTTTTCGGAAACACTGAAGCTTTCTTT
>TRBD1|hyperexpanded|TRBV28|TRBJ2-7
CASSLPGTESYEQYF
TGTGCCAGCAGTTTACCCGGGACAGAAAGCTACGAGCAGTACTTC
>NA|many|TRBV6-6|TRBJ1-1
CASMRKQGNTEAFF
TGTGCCAGCATGAGGAAGCAGGGGAACACTGAAGCTTTCTTT
>NA|NA|TRBV6-2/TRBV6-3|TRBJ2-1
CASSVLGGSYNEQFF
TGTGCCAGCAGCGTGTTGGGGGGTAGCTACAATGAGCAGTTCTTC
>NA|few|TRBV6-2/TRBV6-3|TRBJ2-2
CASWFGGELFF
TGTGCCAGCTGGTTTGGCGGGGAGCTGTTTTTT
>TRBD1|NA|TRBV9|TRBJ1-2
CASSVGQGSYGYTF
TGTGCCAGCAGCGTGGGACAGGGGAGCTATGGCTACACCTTC
>NA|many|TRBV6-1|TRBJ2-5
CASSRDLRETQYF
TGTGCCAGCAGTCGGGACCTCCGGGAGACCCAGTACTTC
>NA|many|TRBV24-1|TRBJ2-7
CATSDGPSSEQYF
TGTGCCACCAGTGATGGCCCTTCGTCCGAGCAGTACTTC
>NA|many|TRBV27|TRBJ1-2
CASSGTPNYGYTF
TGTGCCAGCAGTGGAACACCAAACTATGGCTACACCTTC
>NA|many|TRBV5-1|TRBJ2-1
CASSLEGKPYNEQFF
TGCGCCAGCAGCTTGGAAGGGAAGCCCTACAATGAGCAGTTCTTC
>NA|NA|TRBV6-2/TRBV6-3|TRBJ2-7
CASMNGLLSSYEQYF
TGTGCCAGCATGAATGGGCTGCTTAGCTCCTACGAGCAGTACTTC
>TRBD1|NA|TRBV18|TRBJ1-6
CASSRGGDSPLHF
TGTGCCAGCTCACGAGGGGGCGACTCACCCCTCCACTTT
>NA|many|TRBV11-2|TRBJ2-4
CASSLVSVAKNIQYF
TGTGCCAGCAGCTTAGTATCTGTGGCCAAAAACATTCAGTACTTC
>NA|many|TRBV7-2|TRBJ2-2
CASSGGAGGELFF
TGTGCCAGCAGCGGGGGGGCCGGCGGGGAGCTGTTTTTT
>TRBD1|many|TRBV28|TRBJ2-7
CASSVAGQGDYEQYF
TGTGCCAGCAGTGTGGCGGGACAGGGAGACTACGAGCAGTACTTC
>TRBD2|many|TRBV19|TRBJ2-1
CASSMLSGGAPRAYNEQFF
TGTGCCAGTAGTATGCTTAGCGGGGGGGCCCCAAGGGCCTACAATGAGCAGTTCTTC
>NA|NA|TRBV28|TRBJ2-7
CASRPGGGRGPYEQYF
TGTGCCAGCAGGCCCGGGGGAGGCAGGGGCCCCTACGAGCAGTACTTC
>NA|many|TRBV5-1|TRBJ1-1
CASKPTGGNTEAFF
TGCGCCAGCAAGCCGACAGGTGGTAACACTGAAGCTTTCTTT
>NA|many|TRBV20-1|TRBJ2-5
CSARDHGGTGETQYF
TGCAGTGCTAGAGATCACGGGGGCACCGGGGAGACCCAGTACTTC
>NA|many|TRBV5-4|TRBJ2-7
CASSLLSGEQYF
TGTGCCAGCAGCTTGCTATCAGGGGAGCAGTACTTC
>NA|many|TRBV7-3|TRBJ2-3
CASSPFAGGEDTQYF
TGTGCCAGCAGCCCCTTTGCGGGCGGGGAAGATACGCAGTATTTT
>TRBD2|many|TRBV20-1|TRBJ2-5
CSASFLAGGLETQYF
TGCAGTGCTAGCTTCCTAGCGGGGGGTCTGGAGACCCAGTACTTC
>TRBD1|many|TRBV7-2|TRBJ2-1
CASSRDRGRLINNEQFF
TGTGCCAGCAGCCGGGACAGGGGACGGCTTATAAACAATGAGCAGTTCTTC
>TRBD1|NA|TRBV28|TRBJ2-7
CASSSPLTGDYEQYF
TGTGCCAGCAGCTCCCCCTTGACAGGGGACTACGAGCAGTACTTC
>TRBD2|many|TRBV19|TRBJ2-3
CASNPGTSGNQAQYF
TGTGCCAGTAATCCCGGGACTAGCGGGAATCAGGCGCAGTATTTT
>NA|NA|TRBV28|TRBJ2-7
CASSLFGENYEQYF
TGTGCCAGCAGTTTATTTGGAGAAAACTACGAGCAGTACTTC
>TRBD2|many|TRBV4-1|TRBJ2-5
CASSQKRSAGLEETQYF
TGCGCCAGCAGCCAGAAGAGGTCAGCGGGGCTGGAAGAGACCCAGTACTTC
>TRBD2|many|TRBV7-9|TRBJ2-1
CASSLAQGSGNNEQFF
TGTGCCAGCAGCTTAGCGCAGGGCAGCGGGAACAATGAGCAGTTCTTC
>NA|many|TRBV7-2|TRBJ2-7
CASSFLSYEQYF
TGTGCCAGCAGCTTTCTTTCCTACGAGCAGTACTTC
>TRBD2|few|TRBV5-4|TRBJ2-2
CASSRLAGDTGELFF
TGTGCCAGCAGCCGACTAGCGGGGGACACCGGGGAGCTGTTTTTT
>TRBD1|few|TRBV9|TRBJ1-6
CASSVGDSNYNSPLHF
TGTGCCAGCAGCGTGGGGGACAGCAACTATAATTCACCCCTCCACTTT
>NA|many|TRBV27|TRBJ2-1
CASSPSPGGNEQFF
TGTGCCAGCAGTCCCTCCCCTGGGGGCAATGAGCAGTTCTTC
>TRBD1|many|TRBV27|TRBJ1-2
CASSSTGGNYGYTF
TGTGCCAGCAGTTCGACAGGGGGAAACTATGGCTACACCTTC
>TRBD1|few|TRBV7-9|TRBJ2-7
CASSPRDRVEQYF
TGTGCCAGCAGCCCCCGGGACAGGGTCGAGCAGTACTTC
>TRBD1|NA|TRBV2|TRBJ2-5
CASSEGQGAETQYF
TGTGCCAGCAGTGAAGGGCAGGGGGCAGAGACCCAGTACTTC
>NA|medium-sized|TRBV7-2|TRBJ2-1
CASSFALAHNEQFF
TGTGCCAGCAGCTTCGCCCTGGCACACAATGAGCAGTTCTTC
>TRBD2|NA|TRBV10-3|TRBJ2-1
CAITPATSGSSYNEQFF
TGTGCCATCACCCCAGCGACTAGCGGTTCATCCTACAATGAGCAGTTCTTC
>NA|many|TRBV6-6|TRBJ1-4
CASSAAMGGVKLFF
TGTGCCAGCAGCGCAGCGATGGGGGGAGTAAAACTGTTTTTT